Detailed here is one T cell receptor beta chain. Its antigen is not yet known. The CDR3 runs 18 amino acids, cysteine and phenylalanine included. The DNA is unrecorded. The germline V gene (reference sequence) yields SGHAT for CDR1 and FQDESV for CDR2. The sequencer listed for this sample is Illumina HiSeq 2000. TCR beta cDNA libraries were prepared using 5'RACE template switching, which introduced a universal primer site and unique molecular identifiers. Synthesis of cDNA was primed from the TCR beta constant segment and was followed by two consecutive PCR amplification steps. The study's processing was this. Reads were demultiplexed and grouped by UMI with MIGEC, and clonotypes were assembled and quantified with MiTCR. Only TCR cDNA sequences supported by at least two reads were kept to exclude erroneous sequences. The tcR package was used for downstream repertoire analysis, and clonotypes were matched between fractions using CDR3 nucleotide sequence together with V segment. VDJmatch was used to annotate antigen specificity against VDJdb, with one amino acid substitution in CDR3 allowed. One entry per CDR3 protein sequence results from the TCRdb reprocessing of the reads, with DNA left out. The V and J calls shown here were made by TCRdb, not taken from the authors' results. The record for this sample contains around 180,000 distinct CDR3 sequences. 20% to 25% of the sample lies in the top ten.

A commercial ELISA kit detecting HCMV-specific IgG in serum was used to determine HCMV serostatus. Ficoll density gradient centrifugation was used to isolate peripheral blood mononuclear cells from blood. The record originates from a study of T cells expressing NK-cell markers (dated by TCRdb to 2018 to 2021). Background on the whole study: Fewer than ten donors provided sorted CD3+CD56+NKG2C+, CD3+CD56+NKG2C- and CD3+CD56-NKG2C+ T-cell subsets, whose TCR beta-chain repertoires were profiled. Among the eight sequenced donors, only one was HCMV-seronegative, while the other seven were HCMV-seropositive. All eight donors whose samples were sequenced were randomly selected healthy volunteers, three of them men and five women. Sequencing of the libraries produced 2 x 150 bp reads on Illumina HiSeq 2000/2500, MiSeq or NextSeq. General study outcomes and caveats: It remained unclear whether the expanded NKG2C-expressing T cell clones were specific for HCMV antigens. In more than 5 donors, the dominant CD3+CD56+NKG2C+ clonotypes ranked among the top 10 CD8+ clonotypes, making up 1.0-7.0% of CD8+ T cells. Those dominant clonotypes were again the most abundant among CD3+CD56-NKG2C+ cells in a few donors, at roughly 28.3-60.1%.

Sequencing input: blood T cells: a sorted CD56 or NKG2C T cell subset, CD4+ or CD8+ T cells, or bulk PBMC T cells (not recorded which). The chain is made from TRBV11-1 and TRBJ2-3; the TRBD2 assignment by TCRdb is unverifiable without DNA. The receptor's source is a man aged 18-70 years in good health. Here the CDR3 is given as CASSRTSGGASVKDTQYF.